These T cell receptor beta chains were read from a single sample in a study of blood T cells in healthy people across ages. MiXCR, run by TCRdb on the 5' RACE reads, gives a single entry per CDR3 protein. The sample shows some 900,000 distinct CDR3 sequences, around 26% of them seen only once. The specimen sequenced was blood. These receptors all come from an elderly woman in good health. The CDR3 runs from the conserved cysteine through the conserved F or W. D genes are given only for firm matches. Size is omitted from some rows. Given values are once, few, many or a class for expanded clones.

J gene	V gene	D gene	clone size	CDR3 DNA	CDR3 protein
TRBJ2-1	TRBV9	.	.	TGTGCCAGCAGCCCTGGGCCGAGGGCCTACAATGAGCAGTTCTTC	CASSPGPRAYNEQFF
TRBJ2-5	TRBV7-2	TRBD1	.	TGTGCCAGCAGCTTAGCCAACAGGGGGGCGGAGACCCAGTACTTC	CASSLANRGAETQYF
TRBJ2-2	TRBV5-1	.	.	TGCGCCAGCAGGCTTGTGTCGGGGGCGCAGGACGGGGAGCTGTTTTTT	CASRLVSGAQDGELFF
TRBJ2-7	TRBV29-1	.	many	TGCAGCGTTCTCAAGGCCCTGCGGGGTGAGCAGTACTTC	CSVLKALRGEQYF
TRBJ2-3	TRBV11-2	TRBD2	.	TGTGCCAGCAGCTCCAATAGCGGGGGGGCTTATTTAGATACGCAGTATTTT	CASSSNSGGAYLDTQYF
TRBJ1-4	TRBV20-1	.	.	TGCAGTGCTAGAGGGAGGACTAATGAAAAACTGTTTTTT	CSARGRTNEKLFF
TRBJ2-7	TRBV7-2	.	.	TGTGCCGGCAGCCAATGCGACGAGCAGTACTTC	CAGSQCDEQYF
TRBJ2-3	TRBV14	.	many	TGTGCCAGCAGCCAGAAACTAGGCGTCGCAGATACGCAGTATTTT	CASSQKLGVADTQYF
TRBJ2-5	TRBV12-3/TRBV12-4	.	many	TGTGCCAGCAGTTTAGGACAGACCCAAGAGACCCAGTACTTC	CASSLGQTQETQYF
TRBJ2-3	TRBV24-1	.	many	TGTGCCACCAGTGATTCACACTCCGGGACCCCAAAAGATACGCAGTATTTT	CATSDSHSGTPKDTQYF
TRBJ1-2	TRBV20-1	.	few	TGCAGTGTTAGAGAATCGGCAAACTATGGCTACACCTTC	CSVRESANYGYTF
TRBJ1-4	TRBV7-2	.	few	TGTGCCAGCAGTAAACTTACAGGGCTCCCAATCTACTCTGAAAAACTGTTTTTT	CASSKLTGLPIYSEKLFF
TRBJ2-2	TRBV14	TRBD1	many	TGTGCCAGCAGCCAAAGGACAGGGGCGATAAGCACCGGGGAGCTGTTTTTT	CASSQRTGAISTGELFF